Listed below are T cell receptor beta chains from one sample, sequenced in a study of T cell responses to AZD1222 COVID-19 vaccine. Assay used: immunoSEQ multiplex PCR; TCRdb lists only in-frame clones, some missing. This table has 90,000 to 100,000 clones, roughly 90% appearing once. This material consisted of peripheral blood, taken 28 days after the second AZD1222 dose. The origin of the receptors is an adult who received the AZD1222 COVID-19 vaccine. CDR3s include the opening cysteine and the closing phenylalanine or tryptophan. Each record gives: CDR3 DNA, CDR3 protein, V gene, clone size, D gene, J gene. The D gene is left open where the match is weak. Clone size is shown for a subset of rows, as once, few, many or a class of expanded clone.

CDR3 DNA: TGCGCCAGCAGCTTGGAGGGGTATGCCTATGGCTACACCTTC
CDR3 protein: CASSLEGYAYGYTF
V gene: TRBV5-1
clone size: .
D gene: .
J gene: TRBJ1-2

CDR3 DNA: TGTGCCAGCAGTGAAGAAGCGGGAGGCACAGATACGCAGTATTTT
CDR3 protein: CASSEEAGGTDTQYF
V gene: TRBV6-1
clone size: medium-sized
D gene: TRBD2
J gene: TRBJ2-3

CDR3 DNA: TGTGCCAGTACCGACAGGGACGGGGGCTACACCTTC
CDR3 protein: CASTDRDGGYTF
V gene: TRBV19
clone size: .
D gene: TRBD1
J gene: TRBJ1-2

CDR3 DNA: TGTGCCAGCAGCCGCGGACAGGGTCGAGCGGGAGGCTTCACCGGGGAGCTGTTTTTT
CDR3 protein: CASSRGQGRAGGFTGELFF
V gene: TRBV4-2
clone size: .
D gene: .
J gene: TRBJ2-2

CDR3 DNA: TGTGCCAGCAGCTTGTATGACAGCCAAGAGACCCAGTACTTC
CDR3 protein: CASSLYDSQETQYF
V gene: TRBV5-4
clone size: .
D gene: .
J gene: TRBJ2-5

CDR3 DNA: TGCGCCAGCAGCTCAAGACTAGCGGGACTTTACAATGAGCAGTTCTTC
CDR3 protein: CASSSRLAGLYNEQFF
V gene: TRBV5-1
clone size: .
D gene: TRBD2
J gene: TRBJ2-1

CDR3 DNA: TGTGCCAGTAAGGGAGAGAGGGACAACACTGAAGCTTTCTTT
CDR3 protein: CASKGERDNTEAFF
V gene: TRBV19
clone size: .
D gene: .
J gene: TRBJ1-1

CDR3 DNA: TGTGCCAGCAGCTTGGATCCAGGGGCCACTGAAGCTTTCTTT
CDR3 protein: CASSLDPGATEAFF
V gene: TRBV5-4
clone size: .
D gene: .
J gene: TRBJ1-1

CDR3 DNA: TGTGCCAGCAGCTTAGCGACTAGCGGGAGTTACGAGCAGTACTTC
CDR3 protein: CASSLATSGSYEQYF
V gene: TRBV7-6
clone size: .
D gene: TRBD2
J gene: TRBJ2-7

CDR3 DNA: TGTGCCAGCAGCTTAAGGACAGGGGTGAAGTATGGCTACACCTTC
CDR3 protein: CASSLRTGVKYGYTF
V gene: TRBV11-2
clone size: .
D gene: TRBD1
J gene: TRBJ1-2

CDR3 DNA: TGTGCCAGCAGTGAATCCACAGGGAACCCTGAAGCTTTCTTT
CDR3 protein: CASSESTGNPEAFF
V gene: TRBV25-1
clone size: .
D gene: .
J gene: TRBJ1-1

CDR3 DNA: TGTGCCAGCAGCCAGCCCCCTCTCTACGAGCAGTACTTC
CDR3 protein: CASSQPPLYEQYF
V gene: TRBV3-1/TRBV3-2
clone size: .
D gene: .
J gene: TRBJ2-7

CDR3 DNA: TGTGCCAGCAGCGCCAGGCAGGGAGACGGGGAGCTGTTTTTT
CDR3 protein: CASSARQGDGELFF
V gene: TRBV11-3
clone size: .
D gene: .
J gene: TRBJ2-2

CDR3 DNA: TGTGCCTGGAGTCTCGGGGGCGAAAAACTGTTTTTT
CDR3 protein: CAWSLGGEKLFF
V gene: TRBV30
clone size: .
D gene: .
J gene: TRBJ1-4

CDR3 DNA: TGTGCCAGCAACCCCGGACAGGGATCGGGAGATGAGCAGTACTTC
CDR3 protein: CASNPGQGSGDEQYF
V gene: TRBV2
clone size: .
D gene: TRBD1
J gene: TRBJ2-7

CDR3 DNA: TGCGCCAGCAGCTTGGGGGGGGAGCCCTCACCCCTCCACTTT
CDR3 protein: CASSLGGEPSPLHF
V gene: TRBV5-1
clone size: once
D gene: .
J gene: TRBJ1-6

CDR3 DNA: TGCAGTGCTTCCCTCGGGAATGAGCAGTTCTTC
CDR3 protein: CSASLGNEQFF
V gene: TRBV20-1
clone size: .
D gene: .
J gene: TRBJ2-1

CDR3 DNA: TGTGCCAGCATCCTCACGGGGGGGACCGGGGAGCTGTTTTTT
CDR3 protein: CASILTGGTGELFF
V gene: TRBV28
clone size: .
D gene: TRBD2
J gene: TRBJ2-2

CDR3 DNA: TGCGCCAGCAGCTTGGGGGCGGGAGCATCCGGGGAGCTGTTTTTT
CDR3 protein: CASSLGAGASGELFF
V gene: TRBV5-1
clone size: few
D gene: TRBD2
J gene: TRBJ2-2

CDR3 DNA: TGTGCCAGCAGTGAACAGGGGGAAGGATATACGCAGTATTTT
CDR3 protein: CASSEQGEGYTQYF
V gene: TRBV6-1
clone size: .
D gene: TRBD1
J gene: TRBJ2-3

CDR3 DNA: TGTGCCACTACGGGCAAACAGTATTCGTACACTGAAGCTTTCTTT
CDR3 protein: CATTGKQYSYTEAFF
V gene: TRBV10-3
clone size: .
D gene: .
J gene: TRBJ1-1

CDR3 DNA: TGTGCCAGCAGCTTGTCAGGGGGACACAATCAGCCCCAGCATTTT
CDR3 protein: CASSLSGGHNQPQHF
V gene: TRBV7-3
clone size: .
D gene: TRBD1
J gene: TRBJ1-5

CDR3 DNA: TGTGCCAGCAACGAGGTCCAGGGACCCCGCGGGGCCTACGAGCAGTACTTC
CDR3 protein: CASNEVQGPRGAYEQYF
V gene: TRBV28
clone size: once
D gene: .
J gene: TRBJ2-7

CDR3 DNA: TGTGCCAGCACCAGGGCGACAGGAGCCATCACCGGGGAGCTGTTTTTT
CDR3 protein: CASTRATGAITGELFF
V gene: TRBV5-6
clone size: .
D gene: .
J gene: TRBJ2-2

CDR3 DNA: TGTGCCAGCAGTATACGACTAGCGGGAGATGGGAATGAGCAGTTCTTC
CDR3 protein: CASSIRLAGDGNEQFF
V gene: TRBV27
clone size: .
D gene: TRBD2
J gene: TRBJ2-1

CDR3 DNA: TGTGCCAGCAGCTTGGCCCTTGGGCATGGCTACACCTTC
CDR3 protein: CASSLALGHGYTF
V gene: TRBV5-6
clone size: .
D gene: .
J gene: TRBJ1-2

CDR3 DNA: TGTGCCATTACATTAGGGGGCTTGACCAAAAACATTCAGTACTTC
CDR3 protein: CAITLGGLTKNIQYF
V gene: TRBV19
clone size: once
D gene: TRBD1
J gene: TRBJ2-4

CDR3 DNA: TGTGCCAGCAGTTTGGGGCGAAATGAAAAACTGTTTTTT
CDR3 protein: CASSLGRNEKLFF
V gene: TRBV27
clone size: once
D gene: .
J gene: TRBJ1-4